Each of the 14 T cell receptor beta chains below was sequenced from the same sample in a study of cytomegalovirus exposure and HLA in healthy donors. PCR was performed using 60 Vbeta and 13 Jbeta primers. TCRdb's table, derived via immunoSEQ multiplex PCR, lists solely in-frame clones and lacks some. The table lists roughly 120,000 clones, around three quarters of them singletons, with roughly 13% in the top ten. Sequencing was carried out using PBMCs. Receptors originate from a woman in her forties in good health and CMV-seropositive.

The V call is TRBV7-9, the J call TRBJ1-5, with a tentative D call TRBD1 (6 bases). The CDR3 length is 18 residues. Germline V CDR1 and CDR2: SEHNR, FQNEAQ (reference sequence). Trimming stripped 2 bases from V and 7 bases from J, with 24 bases between. CDR3 bases: TGTGCCAGCAGCTTAACGCGTACAGGGCGCGAGGGGAAACAGCCCCAGCATTTT. Encoded protein: CASSLTRTGREGKQPQHF.

V and J are TRBV2 and TRBJ1-6; no reliable D call. V lost 3 bases to trimming and J lost 5 bases, with 5 bases between them. The CDR3 consists of 13 residues. Per the germline V gene, CDR1 is SNHLY and CDR2 is FYNNEI. The CDR3 nucleotides read TGTGCCAGCAGTGAGATAGATAATTCACCCCTCCACTTT. Translation gives CASSEIDNSPLHF.

The chain recombines TRBV5-1 with TRBJ1-1; TRBD1 is a possible D gene (6 bases). CDR3 size: 15 residues. Germline V CDR1 and CDR2: SGHRS, YFSETQ. The V end was cut by 4 bases, the J end by 5 bases, with 18 bases between. The CDR3 nucleotides are TGCGCCAGCAGCCCCCGGGACACCTTTGCGACTGAAGCTTTCTTT. Translation: CASSPRDTFATEAFF. Variable domain in full (rest from reference TRBV5-1 and TRBJ1-1): KAGVTQTPRYLIKTRGQQVTLSCSPISGHRSVSWYQQTPGQGLQFLFEYFSETQRNKGNFPGRFSGRQFSNSRSEMNVSTLELGDSALYLCASSPRDTFATEAFFGQGTRLTVV.

The chain joins TRBV2 to TRBJ2-5, with TRBD2 matching 7 bases. CDR1 and CDR2 (germline): SNHLY, FYNNEI. This CDR3 is 15 amino acids long. Trimming took 1 base from V and 5 from J; bases not matched to a gene: 7. In DNA form, the CDR3 reads TGTGCCAGCAGTGAAGGGGGGAGGGTAGATGAGACCCAGTACTTC. Residues: CASSEGGRVDETQYF. Looking up the rest from reference TRBV2 and TRBJ2-5 gives the full variable domain: EPEVTQTPSHQVTQMGQEVILRCVPISNHLYFYWYRQILGQKVEFLVSFYNNEISEKSEIFDDQFSVERPDGSNFTLKIRSTKLEDSAMYFCASSEGGRVDETQYFGPGTRLLVL.

The V call is TRBV7-2, the J call TRBJ2-1; 9 bases map to TRBD2. The germline CDR1 and CDR2 sequences are SGHTA and FQGNSA. This CDR3 contains 15 residues. V shed 5 bases, J shed 6 bases, and the junction held 8 bases outside the gene matches. CDR3 loop: CASSTVAGGRNEQFF. The CDR3 DNA follows: TGTGCCAGCAGCACAGTCGCGGGAGGGCGCAATGAGCAGTTCTTC.

The V gene is TRBV30, the J gene TRBJ2-2, with D perhaps TRBD2 (7 bases). This CDR3 comprises 14 residues. Trimming removed 0 bases from V and 6 bases from J, with 11 bases in between. Germline values: CDR1 GTSNPN, CDR2 SVGIG (reference sequence). In DNA, the CDR3 is TGTGCCTGGAGTGTCGGGGGGCGGTCCGGGGAGCTGTTTTTT. Amino acids: CAWSVGGRSGELFF.

The chain uses TRBV5-4 and TRBJ2-1; 7 bases line up with TRBD2. J gave up 3 bases and V 4 bases, and 10 bases lay outside the gene matches. This CDR3 region has 16 residues. Germline CDR1 is SGHNT and CDR2 is YYREEE (reference sequence). CDR3 sequence: CASSPVGGGSYNEQFF. The CDR3 bases are TGTGCCAGCAGCCCCGTGGGCGGCGGGAGCTACAATGAGCAGTTCTTC.

The chain joins TRBV7-3 to TRBJ2-3; 11 nucleotides line up with TRBD2. V lost 5 bases and J lost 4; bases outside the gene matches: 8. Germline CDR1 is SGHTA and CDR2 is FQGTGA. The CDR3 extends over 16 amino acids. Here the CDR3 reads CASSASSGRRSDTQYF. The DNA for the CDR3 is TGTGCCAGCAGCGCCTCTAGCGGGAGGAGGTCAGATACGCAGTATTTT.

This chain joins TRBV30 and TRBJ2-7; D is unresolved. With 7 bases removed from V and 1 base from J, the gap between germline ends came to 14 bases. Germline-derived CDR1 and CDR2 are GTSNPN and SVGIG (reference sequence). CDR3 size: 13 residues. CDR3 protein: CAYIPGSSYEQYF. The CDR3, as DNA: TGTGCCTACATACCCGGGTCGTCCTACGAGCAGTACTTC. The variable domain in full, with the rest retrieved from reference TRBV30 and TRBJ2-7, is SQTIHQWPATLVQPVGSPLSLECTVEGTSNPNLYWYRQAAGRGLQLLFYSVGIGQISSEVPQNLSASRPQDRQFILSSKKLLLSDSGFYLCAYIPGSSYEQYFGPGTRLTVT.

This clone turned up a few times. The chain joins TRBV18 to TRBJ2-3; 10 bases match TRBD2. The CDR3 has 17 residues. Germline V lookup: CDR1 KGHSH, CDR2 LQKENI. V was clipped by 0 bases and J by 0 bases; unmatched bases: 3. This CDR3 reads CASSPPGAGGSTDTQYF. CDR3 nucleotides: TGTGCCAGCTCACCACCGGGAGCGGGAGGGAGCACAGATACGCAGTATTTT.

The CDR3 DNA reads TGTGCCAGCGGGACAGGGGATACGCAGTATTTT. Its translation: CASGTGDTQYF. V and J are TRBV18 and TRBJ2-3; 9 bases line up with TRBD1. CDR1 KGHSH and CDR2 LQKENI come from the germline V gene. CDR3 size: 11 residues. J gave up 6 bases and V 8 bases, and 0 bases lay outside the gene matches.

This clone was detected only once. The chain couples TRBV5-1 to TRBJ1-5, with a tentative D call TRBD1 (5 bases). With 4 bases removed from V and 4 bases from J, the gap between germline ends came to 12 bases. Germline V gene lookup returns CDR1 SGHRS and CDR2 YFSETQ. CDR3 length equals 14 residues. CDR3 bases: TGCGCCAGCAGCCCCTCCGGGGGAAATCAGCCCCAGCATTTT. Translated: CASSPSGGNQPQHF.

The chain is built from TRBV21-1 and TRBJ1-2; TRBD1, as called in the table, went unchecked against the DNA. TRBV21-1 is annotated as a pseudogene. The CDR3 consists of 18 residues. The CDR3 loop reads CASSKERTGERKDYGYTF. In nucleotides, the CDR3 is TGTGCCAGCAGCAAAGAGCGGACAGGGGAGAGGAAAGACTATGGCTACACCTTC.

This clone has just a few counts. The V gene is TRBV5-1, the J gene TRBJ1-5, with 8 bases identical to TRBD1. The J segment lost 4 bases and the V segment lost 6 bases, leaving 6 bases of the junction unmatched. Germline V gene sequence: CDR1 SGHRS, CDR2 YFSETQ. The CDR3 totals 14 residues. CDR3 nucleotides: TGCGCCAGCATGGTAGGACAGGGAAATCAGCCCCAGCATTTT. Protein: CASMVGQGNQPQHF.